This is a list of T cell receptor beta chains from one sample in a study of blood T cell repertoires in COVID-19. Clones were sequenced by immunoSEQ multiplex PCR, and TCRdb holds only the in-frame ones, with some missing. This table has some 58,000 clones, approximately 75% appearing once. Sequenced material: peripheral blood. These receptors all stem from a man aged 60 to 69 with COVID-19, enrolled during active disease. Both conserved end residues are part of each CDR3. A D gene is named only where the DNA matches it firmly. Clone size appears in some rows only: once, few, many, or a class for an expanded clone.

D gene	J gene	clone size	V gene	CDR3 protein	CDR3 DNA
TRBD2	TRBJ2-7	.	TRBV10-2	CASGTSGAYEQYF	TGCGCCAGCGGGACTAGCGGGGCCTACGAGCAGTACTTC
.	TRBJ1-4	once	TRBV7-6	CASSLLSGPTGVVTLFF	TGTGCCAGCAGCTTACTTTCAGGCCCGACCGGGGTCGTGACACTGTTTTTT
TRBD2	TRBJ2-1	.	TRBV13	CASSPGGGLYNEQFF	TGTGCCAGCAGCCCCGGGGGGGGTCTCTACAATGAGCAGTTCTTC
.	TRBJ2-1	few	TRBV19	CASSEQAYGNEQFF	TGTGCCAGTAGTGAACAGGCGTACGGCAATGAGCAGTTCTTC
.	TRBJ2-5	.	TRBV2	CASRPLAGQETQYF	TGTGCCAGCCGTCCCCTTGCGGGGCAGGAGACCCAGTACTTC
.	TRBJ2-2	.	TRBV2	CASSFGGTGELFF	TGTGCCAGCAGCTTCGGGGGCACCGGGGAGCTGTTTTTT
.	TRBJ2-1	few	TRBV4-3	CASSQDLGEQFF	TGCGCCAGCAGCCAAGATCTAGGTGAGCAGTTCTTC
TRBD2	TRBJ2-5	.	TRBV11-3	CASSLGLGGGEQETQYF	TGTGCCAGCAGCTTAGGGCTTGGCGGGGGGGAACAAGAGACCCAGTACTTC
TRBD1	TRBJ2-5	.	TRBV19	CASSLGGGKTQYF	TGTGCCAGTAGCCTAGGGGGCGGAAAGACCCAGTACTTC
.	TRBJ1-1	.	TRBV19	CASSIRRAEAFF	TGTGCCAGTAGTATAAGGAGGGCTGAAGCTTTCTTT
.	TRBJ2-3	.	TRBV4-3	CASSLRLGTDTQYF	TGCGCCAGCAGCCTAAGACTTGGAACAGATACGCAGTATTTT
TRBD1	TRBJ2-7	.	TRBV5-1	CASSSTGPHEQYF	TGCGCCAGCTCTTCGACAGGGCCCCACGAGCAGTACTTC
.	TRBJ1-2	.	TRBV3-1/TRBV3-2	CASSRTGDLGGYTF	TGTGCCAGCAGCCGAACGGGGGATTTGGGAGGCTACACCTTC
.	TRBJ1-3	.	TRBV6-1	CASSRPGLRDTIYF	TGTGCCAGCAGTAGACCGGGTCTGAGAGACACCATATATTTT
TRBD2	TRBJ2-1	.	TRBV9	CASSPGTSGANEQFF	TGTGCCAGCAGCCCCGGGACTAGCGGGGCGAATGAGCAGTTCTTC
.	TRBJ1-5	.	TRBV7-2	CASSPRGGANQPQHF	TGTGCCAGCAGCCCTCGGGGCGGGGCCAATCAGCCCCAGCATTTT
TRBD1	TRBJ2-2	once	TRBV7-3	CASSRPAGGTGELFF	TGTGCCAGCAGCAGGCCCGCAGGGGGCACCGGGGAGCTGTTTTTT
TRBD1	TRBJ1-3	.	TRBV27	CASSGTGGSGSGNTIYF	TGTGCCAGTTCCGGGACAGGGGGCTCAGGCTCTGGAAACACCATATATTTT
.	TRBJ2-3	.	TRBV7-8	CASSLALAPTDTQYF	TGTGCCAGCAGCTTAGCCCTAGCCCCCACAGATACGCAGTATTTT
.	TRBJ1-1	.	TRBV6-5	CASRPQRIRDEAFF	TGTGCCAGCAGACCGCAACGAATCCGGGATGAAGCTTTCTTT
TRBD2	TRBJ2-3	.	TRBV7-6	CASSLLAGDVDTQYF	TGTGCCAGCAGCCTCCTAGCGGGAGATGTAGATACGCAGTATTTT
TRBD2	TRBJ2-5	.	TRBV7-3	CASSLRASGGPQETQYF	TGTGCCAGCAGCCTCCGGGCCAGCGGGGGCCCCCAAGAGACCCAGTACTTC
TRBD2	TRBJ2-7	few	TRBV5-1	CASSLDILTSGYYEQYF	TGCGCCAGCAGCTTGGACATCCTTACTAGCGGCTACTACGAGCAGTACTTC
TRBD2	TRBJ2-7	.	TRBV6-5	CASSLTDPGGSYEQYF	TGTGCCAGCAGTTTGACCGATCCGGGAGGGTCCTACGAGCAGTACTTC
TRBD2	TRBJ2-5	.	TRBV5-1	CASSFWTSGFQETQYF	TGCGCCAGCAGCTTTTGGACTAGCGGGTTCCAAGAGACCCAGTACTTC
.	TRBJ2-3	.	TRBV7-9	CASSLLDGLRNTDTQYF	TGTGCCAGCAGCTTACTCGACGGGTTGAGGAACACAGATACGCAGTATTTT
.	TRBJ2-2	.	TRBV7-3	CASSSDRLNTGELFF	TGTGCCAGCAGCTCGGACAGACTCAACACCGGGGAGCTGTTTTTT
TRBD2	TRBJ2-3	.	TRBV5-4	CASRPDLAGGQDTQYF	TGTGCCAGCAGACCCGATTTAGCGGGGGGGCAAGATACGCAGTATTTT
.	TRBJ1-4	.	TRBV30	CAWSFTGDEKLFF	TGTGCCTGGAGTTTCACAGGCGATGAAAAACTGTTTTTT
TRBD2	TRBJ2-2	.	TRBV5-4	CASSLGSGRAGELFF	TGTGCCAGCAGCTTGGGTAGCGGGAGAGCCGGGGAGCTGTTTTTT
.	TRBJ2-7	.	TRBV18	CASSPTGSSYEQYF	TGTGCCAGCTCACCAACAGGGAGCTCCTACGAGCAGTACTTC
.	TRBJ1-3	.	TRBV6-4	CASSDYRDASTLETRGIYF	TGTGCCAGCAGTGATTACAGGGACGCCTCTACTCTGGAAACACGGGGCATATATTTT
TRBD2	TRBJ2-2	.	TRBV11-3	CASRVTSDTPGELFF	TGTGCCAGCAGGGTAACTAGCGATACACCCGGGGAGCTGTTTTTT
.	TRBJ1-1	.	TRBV7-9	CASSLSGQANTEAFF	TGTGCCAGCAGCTTGAGTGGGCAGGCGAACACTGAAGCTTTCTTT
.	TRBJ2-3	.	TRBV9	CASSVGGTHTDTQYF	TGTGCCAGCAGCGTCGGGGGAACGCACACAGATACGCAGTATTTT
.	TRBJ1-5	.	TRBV2	CASSRTQGQPQHF	TGTGCCAGCAGTCGTACGCAGGGGCAGCCCCAGCATTTT
.	TRBJ2-6	once	TRBV2	CASSTASSGANVLTF	TGTGCCAGCAGTACAGCCTCCTCTGGGGCCAACGTCCTGACTTTC
TRBD1	TRBJ1-2	.	TRBV5-4	CASSLAARDRVGGGYTF	TGTGCCAGCAGCTTGGCGGCCCGGGACAGGGTCGGTGGTGGCTACACCTTC
TRBD1	TRBJ1-5	.	TRBV19	CASSVNRDRGDQPQHF	TGTGCCAGTAGTGTAAACCGGGACAGGGGAGATCAGCCCCAGCATTTT
.	TRBJ1-2	.	TRBV5-8	CASSLSRGDGYTF	TGTGCCAGCAGCTTGTCTAGGGGCGATGGCTACACCTTC